Below, 14 T cell receptor beta chains from the same sample are listed, as sequenced in a study of blood T cells in healthy people across ages. With a J-beta primer mix and a sample-barcoded 5' primer, a second PCR ran about 6 to 11 cycles. MiXCR, run by TCRdb on the 5' RACE reads, gives a single entry per CDR3 protein. The table shows 2 million or so distinct CDR3 sequences, with around 50% occurring only once. Sequences were obtained from blood. All receptors come from a woman aged 40 to 50 in good health.

The V gene is TRBV7-2, the J gene TRBJ1-5; 7 nucleotides agree with TRBD1. J was trimmed by 5 bases and V by 1 base; bases with no gene match: 5. Germline V gene sequence: CDR1 SGHTA, CDR2 FQGNSA. The CDR3 has 15 residues. CDR3 loop: CASSLGWGQYQPQHF. The CDR3 DNA reads TGTGCCAGCAGCTTAGGGTGGGGACAGTATCAGCCCCAGCATTTT.

The V gene is TRBV20-1, the J gene TRBJ2-1, with D possibly being TRBD2 (5 bases). In germline, CDR1 is DFQATT, CDR2 SNEGSKA (reference sequence). The ends were cut back, 2 bases at V and 3 bases at J, with 11 bases in the middle. The CDR3 runs 14 residues. CDR3 in amino acids: CSARRTGIYNEQFF. The DNA of the CDR3 is TGCAGTGCTAGACGGACGGGGATCTACAATGAGCAGTTCTTC.

There are a few counts of this clonotype. The chain couples TRBV18 to TRBJ2-6; the D gene is possibly TRBD1 (5 bases). Trimming stripped 6 bases from V and 4 bases from J, with 10 bases between. Germline V gene data show CDR1 as KGHSH and CDR2 as LQKENI. The CDR3 runs 14 residues. CDR3 region: CASSPRTGANVLTF. DNA of the CDR3: TGTGCCAGCTCCCCCCGGACAGGGGCCAACGTCCTGACTTTC.

V is TRBV18 and J is TRBJ2-6; possible D gene TRBD2, 6 bases. V lost 3 bases to trimming and J lost 1 base, with 22 bases between them. From germline, CDR1 is KGHSH and CDR2 LQKENI. The CDR3 covers 20 residues. CDR3 nucleotides: TGTGCCAGCTCACCTACAAGGGACTCTATTTCCCTATCTGGGGCCAACGTCCTGACTTTC. Translation gives CASSPTRDSISLSGANVLTF.

The chain employs TRBV20-1 and TRBJ2-5; TRBD2 might be the D (6 bases). CDR1 and CDR2 from the germline V gene are DFQATT and SNEGSKA (reference sequence). Trimming shortened V by 6 bases and J by 11 bases, and 22 bases separated the two germline ends. The CDR3 contains 13 residues. CDR3 DNA sequence: TGCAGTGCCAAAGGCGGCGGGGCGCCCCGGCAGTACTTC. It specifies CSAKGGGAPRQYF.

The chain links TRBV6-2 or TRBV6-3 to TRBJ2-6, with TRBD1 identical over 10 bases. There are 15 residues in the CDR3. Losses at the gene ends were 5 bases for V and 4 bases for J; bases not matched to a gene: 2. Germline assignment: CDR1 MNHEY and CDR2 SVGEGT. As DNA, the CDR3 is TGTGCCAGCAGTGACAGGGGGCTCGGGGCCAACGTCCTGACTTTC. This gives the protein CASSDRGLGANVLTF.

The chain combines TRBV27 with TRBJ2-3; the match to TRBD1 covers 9 bases. The CDR3 totals 17 residues. Germline assignment: CDR1 MNHEY and CDR2 SMNVEV (reference sequence). J was trimmed by 0 bases and V by 0 bases; bases with no gene match: 4. The CDR3, as DNA: TGTGCCAGCAGTTTATCTTGGGACAGGGTCAGCACAGATACGCAGTATTTT. Its translation: CASSLSWDRVSTDTQYF.

The chain couples TRBV29-1 to TRBJ2-1; 12 bases match TRBD2. The germline gives CDR1 SQVTM, CDR2 ANQGSEA. This CDR3 comprises 15 residues. CDR3 coding DNA: TGCAGTGGTACCGGGCGACTAGCGGGGGCCAATGAGCAGTTCTTC. This translates into CSGTGRLAGANEQFF.

The rearrangement uses TRBV29-1 and TRBJ2-5; TRBD2 matches at 8 bases. CDR1 and CDR2 from the germline V gene are SQVTM and ANQGSEA. The ends lost 2 bases at V and 10 bases at J; junction bases unmatched: 9. The CDR3 has 13 amino acids. CDR3 residues: CSVEPAGALLQYF. In DNA, the CDR3 is TGCAGCGTTGAACCAGCGGGGGCCCTTCTCCAGTACTTC.

CDR3 bases: TGTGCCAGCCGAAGCCCTAGCGGGGGACGAGATACGCAGTATTTT. Its protein is CASRSPSGGRDTQYF. This sequence joins TRBV28 and TRBJ2-3, with 10 bases that match TRBD2. V shed 8 bases and J 5 bases; nucleotides not matched to a gene: 10. The germline V gene has CDR1 MDHEN and CDR2 SYDVKM. This CDR3 comprises 15 residues.

The chain uses TRBV5-1 and TRBJ2-5; 10 bases align to TRBD1. CDR1 and CDR2 (germline): SGHRS, YFSETQ. After removal of 3 bases from V and 5 bases from J, the junction contained 7 bases not matched to a gene. The CDR3 covers 15 residues. The CDR3 nucleotides read TGCGCCAGCAGCTCTGGACAGGGGGTAGTGGAGACCCAGTACTTC. This sequence encodes CASSSGQGVVETQYF.

This chain joins TRBV6-5 and TRBJ1-1, with 8 bases aligning to TRBD1. There are 15 residues in the CDR3. V gave up 2 bases and J gave up 6 bases; unmatched junction bases: 8. Germline lookup yields CDR1 MNHEY and CDR2 SVGAGI. The CDR3 protein is CASSYLDRGRAEAFF. The CDR3 DNA sequence: TGTGCCAGCAGTTACCTAGACAGGGGAAGGGCTGAAGCTTTCTTT.

The rearrangement joins TRBV24-1 to TRBJ1-2, with no clear D. The V and J ends lost 4 bases and 8 bases respectively, with 13 bases between them. Germline V lookup: CDR1 KGHDR, CDR2 SFDVKD. The CDR3 covers 13 residues. CDR3 sequence reads: CATSDPPDSGYTF. The CDR3 DNA reads as TGTGCCACCAGTGACCCCCCCGACTCCGGCTACACCTTC.

There are a few counts of this clonotype. The chain uses TRBV5-1 and TRBJ2-1; D ambiguous. The V and J ends lost 0 bases and 8 bases respectively, with 12 bases between them. CDR1 and CDR2 (germline): SGHRS, YFSETQ. The CDR3 runs to 14 residues. The CDR3 sequence is CASSLVVGVDEQFF. CDR3 coding DNA: TGCGCCAGCAGCTTGGTCGTTGGTGTCGATGAGCAGTTCTTC.